Listed below are T cell receptor beta chains from one sample, sequenced in a study of blood T cell repertoires in COVID-19. Produced via immunoSEQ multiplex PCR; TCRdb's table is partial and in-frame only. The sample holds about 59,000 clones, around 85% seen once. Sequencing input: peripheral blood. Source of these receptors: a human donor in a cohort sampled during active COVID-19. The CDR3 runs from the conserved cysteine through the conserved F or W. The D gene is left open where the match is weak. The size entry is marked missing in some rows and otherwise reads once, few, many or a size class.

>few|-|TRBJ2-7|TRBV5-1|15
TGCGCCAGCAGCTTGGTTGGTCAGGCGTCCTACGAGCAGTACTTC
CASSLVGQASYEQYF
>-|-|TRBJ2-2|TRBV10-2|13
TGCGCCAGCAGTGATCTAGCGACCGGGGAGCTGTTTTTT
CASSDLATGELFF
>-|-|TRBJ2-1|TRBV19|13
TGTGCCAGTAGTATAAGACTAGAGAGCCGGCAGTTCTTC
CASSIRLESRQFF
>-|-|TRBJ1-4|TRBV7-9|16
TGTGCCAGCACTCGTGGGGCGACCGGCCTGAATGAAAAACTGTTTTTT
CASTRGATGLNEKLFF
>-|TRBD2|TRBJ2-7|TRBV19|16
TGTGCCAGCCTACTAGCGGGAGGGCCTATAAGCTACGAGCAGTACTTC
CASLLAGGPISYEQYF
>-|-|TRBJ2-3|TRBV25-1|13
TGTGCCAGCAGACCGACAGGTTTGGATACGCAGTATTTT
CASRPTGLDTQYF
>-|TRBD1|TRBJ1-2|TRBV6-2/TRBV6-3|15
TGTGCCAGCAGTGAGGAGGACAGGGCCCTGGCTGGCTACACCTTC
CASSEEDRALAGYTF
>-|-|TRBJ2-7|TRBV6-2/TRBV6-3|15
TGTGCCAGCAGCGATGTAGCGAAAACTTCCTACGAGCAGTACTTC
CASSDVAKTSYEQYF
>few|-|TRBJ1-2|TRBV7-2|15
TGTGCCAGCAGCTTAAGATTACAGGGAAACTATGGCTACACCTTC
CASSLRLQGNYGYTF
>-|-|TRBJ1-1|TRBV5-8|12
TGTGCCAGCAGCTTCGCGTCCACTGAAGCTTTCTTT
CASSFASTEAFF
>-|TRBD1|TRBJ1-5|TRBV6-2/TRBV6-3|14
TGTGCCAGCAGTGGACAGGGGGGCAATCAGCCCCAGCATTTT
CASSGQGGNQPQHF
>-|-|TRBJ2-4|TRBV28|14
TGTGCCAGCGGATTAGCGGTAGCCAAAAACATTCAGTACTTC
CASGLAVAKNIQYF
>few|TRBD1|TRBJ1-2|TRBV28|17
TGTGCCAGCAGACCTTCTACCCCGGGACAGGGGGGTTATGGCTACACCTTC
CASRPSTPGQGGYGYTF
>-|-|TRBJ1-2|TRBV2|13
TGTGCCAGCAGTGGACGCGGGGGCCATGGCTACACCTTC
CASSGRGGHGYTF
>-|TRBD1|TRBJ2-1|TRBV7-2|17
TGTGCCAGCAGCTTAGGAGGGACAGGGGGACTCTACAATGAGCAGTTCTTC
CASSLGGTGGLYNEQFF
>-|-|TRBJ1-1|TRBV28|15
TGTGCCAGCTTCGAGCGCCCACGTAGAAACACTGAAGCTTTCTTT
CASFERPRRNTEAFF
>-|-|TRBJ2-3|TRBV25-1|18
TGTGCCAGCAGTGAATATGGAGCTGGGGCGGGAAACACAGATACGCAGTATTTT
CASSEYGAGAGNTDTQYF
>-|TRBD1|TRBJ2-1|TRBV4-1|16
TGCGCCAGCAGCCAAGACAGGGGGAGCTCCTACAATGAGCAGTTCTTC
CASSQDRGSSYNEQFF
>-|-|TRBJ2-7|TRBV11-2|13
TGTGCCAGCAGCTCCTCTACAGGGAACGAGCAGTACTTC
CASSSSTGNEQYF
>once|-|TRBJ1-2|TRBV20-1|11
TGCAGTGCTACACCAGTCCATGGCTACACCTTC
CSATPVHGYTF
>-|-|TRBJ2-5|TRBV9|15
TGTGCCAGCAGCGAGCAACAGGGTAGGGGAGAGACCCAGTACTTC
CASSEQQGRGETQYF
>-|TRBD2|TRBJ2-2|TRBV7-9|15
TGTGCCAGCAGCTTACTAGCGGGAGAGACCGGGGAGCTGTTTTTT
CASSLLAGETGELFF
>-|-|TRBJ2-6|TRBV7-2|15
TGTGCCAGCAGCCATCGGAGTGCTGGGGCCAACGTCCTGACTTTC
CASSHRSAGANVLTF
>-|-|TRBJ2-4|TRBV28|12
TGTGCCAGCAGCCTCGGGACTTCCGATACGTACTTC
CASSLGTSDTYF
>-|TRBD1|TRBJ1-1|TRBV18|14
TGTGCCAGCTCAAGCGGACAGGGGGTCACTGAAGCTTTCTTT
CASSSGQGVTEAFF
>once|-|TRBJ1-3|TRBV11-2|14
TGTGCCAGCAGCTTAGAGTACTCTGGAAACACCATATATTTT
CASSLEYSGNTIYF
>-|TRBD1|TRBJ2-6|TRBV6-1|17
TGTGCCAGCAGTGAATATGGGACAGGGGCCGGGGCCAACGTCCTGACTTTC
CASSEYGTGAGANVLTF
>-|TRBD1|TRBJ1-5|TRBV28|14
TGTGCCAGCAGTTTATTTGACAGGGAAGGGCCCCAGCATTTT
CASSLFDREGPQHF
>-|TRBD1|TRBJ2-7|TRBV28|14
TGTGCCAGCAGTTATTGGACAGGGGGCGCCGAGCAGTACTTC
CASSYWTGGAEQYF
>-|TRBD2|TRBJ2-7|TRBV6-5|15
TGTGCCAGCAGTTACTCGATCGGCGGGAGGTACGAGCAGTACTTC
CASSYSIGGRYEQYF
>-|-|TRBJ1-1|TRBV30|12
TGTGCCTGGGCACAGGGGAACACTGAAGCTTTCTTT
CAWAQGNTEAFF
>-|-|TRBJ1-3|TRBV18|14
TGTGCCAGCTCACCTCAGGGGTCTGGAAACACCATATATTTT
CASSPQGSGNTIYF
>-|-|TRBJ2-2|TRBV6-4|13
TGTGCCAGCAGTGATCAGGGGACCGGGGAGCTGTTTTTT
CASSDQGTGELFF
>-|-|TRBJ1-2|TRBV24-1|12
TGTGCCACCAGTGGCTCGGGGTATGGCTACACCTTC
CATSGSGYGYTF
>-|TRBD2|TRBJ2-1|TRBV18|15
TGTGCCAGCAGCCGACTAGCGGGAGCGGACAATGAGCAGTTCTTC
CASSRLAGADNEQFF
>-|-|TRBJ2-2|TRBV4-2|14
TGTGCCAGCAGCCAGGCAGGGGTGTCCGGGGAGCTGTTTTTT
CASSQAGVSGELFF
>-|TRBD1|TRBJ1-5|TRBV19|14
TGTGCCAGTAGTATAAGGGGGCTCAATCAGCCCCAGCATTTT
CASSIRGLNQPQHF
>-|-|TRBJ2-5|TRBV7-7|14
TGTGCCAGCAGCCCGGGACTCGGGGTGGAGACCCAGTACTTC
CASSPGLGVETQYF
>-|-|TRBJ2-7|TRBV6-2/TRBV6-3|12
TGTGCCAGCAGTCGGAGCTGGGTCGAGCAGTACTTC
CASSRSWVEQYF
>-|-|TRBJ1-1|TRBV5-1|15
TGCGCCAGCAGCCCACACGGAGGAGGGAACACTGAAGCTTTCTTT
CASSPHGGGNTEAFF
>many|-|TRBJ1-5|TRBV6-2/TRBV6-3|16
TGTGCCAGCAGTTACTCAGGGGGGGGTCGCAATCAGCCCCAGCATTTT
CASSYSGGGRNQPQHF
>-|TRBD1|TRBJ1-2|TRBV10-2|16
TGCGCCAGCAGTGAGCCGACTAGGGACAGGAGCTATGGCTACACCTTC
CASSEPTRDRSYGYTF
>-|-|TRBJ1-3|TRBV11-3|14
TGTGCCAGCAGCTCTCACGGCTCTGGAAACACCATATATTTT
CASSSHGSGNTIYF
>-|TRBD1|TRBJ2-6|TRBV19|18
TGTGCCAGTAGTACCCTAACAGGGGCCCTCTCTGGGGCCAACGTCCTGACTTTC
CASSTLTGALSGANVLTF
>-|TRBD2|TRBJ2-3|TRBV29-1|17
TGCAGCGTCCGGTCGTGGGCGGGAGGGTCTACCCCCGATACGCAGTATTTT
CSVRSWAGGSTPDTQYF
>once|TRBD1|TRBJ2-2|TRBV6-4|16
TGTGCCAGCAGTGACAAGCCAGGGGGCGAGACCGGGGAGCTGTTTTTT
CASSDKPGGETGELFF
>once|TRBD2|TRBJ2-7|TRBV28|13
TGTGCCAGCAGTTGGGGAGGGCGGCACGAGCAGTACTTC
CASSWGGRHEQYF
>-|-|TRBJ2-3|TRBV7-2|15
TGTGCCAGCAGCTCCGGACTGGAGGAGTTAGATACGCAGTATTTT
CASSSGLEELDTQYF
>-|TRBD1|TRBJ1-2|TRBV24-1|14
TGTGCCACCAGTGCGCGGACAGGGGGGTTTGGCTACACCTTC
CATSARTGGFGYTF